These T cell receptor beta chains were read from a single sample in a study of vaccination effects on CD4 cells after COVID-19. TCRdb keeps only in-frame clones here, not all; method: immunoSEQ multiplex PCR. The sample holds under 65,000 clones, 75% to 85% seen once. These receptors' antigens are unknown. Here the sequenced sample was CD4+ T cells from PBMCs cultured with HIV peptides, taken before COVID-19 vaccination. The receptors derive from a human donor who had a prior SARS-CoV-2 infection. Both conserved end residues are part of each CDR3. D genes are given only for firm matches. A row's size may be missing; if present it is once, few, many or a size class.

d_gene: NA
abundance: NA
j_gene: TRBJ2-7
v_gene: TRBV20-1
CDR3aa: CSASAGYEQYF
CDR3nt: TGCAGTGCTAGCGCAGGGTACGAGCAGTACTTC

d_gene: TRBD2
abundance: NA
j_gene: TRBJ2-3
v_gene: TRBV9
CDR3aa: CASSVPGGSGGTDTQYF
CDR3nt: TGTGCCAGCAGCGTCCCCGGGGGGTCGGGGGGCACAGATACGCAGTATTTT

d_gene: TRBD1
abundance: NA
j_gene: TRBJ1-2
v_gene: TRBV20-1
CDR3aa: CSAHGQGSYTF
CDR3nt: TGCAGTGCCCATGGACAGGGAAGCTACACCTTC

d_gene: TRBD1
abundance: NA
j_gene: TRBJ1-5
v_gene: TRBV6-5
CDR3aa: CASSRDRGNQPQHF
CDR3nt: TGTGCCAGCAGCCGCGACAGGGGCAATCAGCCCCAGCATTTT

d_gene: NA
abundance: NA
j_gene: TRBJ2-2
v_gene: TRBV5-6
CDR3aa: CASSLLADQNTGELFF
CDR3nt: TGTGCCAGCAGCTTGTTAGCGGACCAGAACACCGGGGAGCTGTTTTTT

d_gene: NA
abundance: NA
j_gene: TRBJ1-3
v_gene: TRBV19
CDR3aa: CASSIQGIQGNTIYF
CDR3nt: TGTGCCAGTAGTATACAGGGGATACAGGGAAACACCATATATTTT

d_gene: NA
abundance: NA
j_gene: TRBJ1-2
v_gene: TRBV7-3
CDR3aa: CASSLSPQTYGYTF
CDR3nt: TGTGCCAGCAGCTTAAGCCCCCAGACCTATGGCTACACCTTC

d_gene: NA
abundance: NA
j_gene: TRBJ1-2
v_gene: TRBV15
CDR3aa: CATSRAGNRIDGYTF
CDR3nt: TGTGCCACCAGCAGAGCGGGTAACAGGATAGATGGCTACACCTTC

d_gene: NA
abundance: once
j_gene: TRBJ1-2
v_gene: TRBV6-2/TRBV6-3
CDR3aa: CASSNGIGEMNGYTF
CDR3nt: TGTGCCAGCAGTAATGGCATTGGGGAAATGAATGGCTACACCTTC

d_gene: TRBD2
abundance: NA
j_gene: TRBJ2-5
v_gene: TRBV7-9
CDR3aa: CASSPRSGGPAGTQYF
CDR3nt: TGTGCCAGCAGCCCCCGAAGCGGGGGGCCAGCCGGGACCCAGTACTTC

d_gene: TRBD1
abundance: few
j_gene: TRBJ2-1
v_gene: TRBV7-9
CDR3aa: CASSPRQGVFYEQFF
CDR3nt: TGTGCCAGCAGCCCCCGACAGGGGGTGTTCTATGAGCAGTTCTTC

d_gene: NA
abundance: NA
j_gene: TRBJ2-1
v_gene: TRBV29-1
CDR3aa: CSVRINEQFF
CDR3nt: TGCAGCGTCCGAATCAATGAGCAGTTCTTC

d_gene: TRBD2
abundance: NA
j_gene: TRBJ2-1
v_gene: TRBV6-1
CDR3aa: CASSPGGAGGEQFF
CDR3nt: TGTGCCAGCAGTCCCGGGGGAGCGGGAGGTGAGCAGTTCTTC

d_gene: TRBD1
abundance: NA
j_gene: TRBJ1-2
v_gene: TRBV7-8
CDR3aa: CASSSRDSRTYYGYTF
CDR3nt: TGTGCCAGCAGCTCCCGGGACAGTCGTACCTACTATGGCTACACCTTC

d_gene: NA
abundance: once
j_gene: TRBJ1-2
v_gene: TRBV7-2
CDR3aa: CASSTDSNNYGYTF
CDR3nt: TGTGCCAGCAGCACAGACAGTAATAACTATGGCTACACCTTC

d_gene: NA
abundance: few
j_gene: TRBJ2-5
v_gene: TRBV7-8
CDR3aa: CASSRSQETQYF
CDR3nt: TGTGCCAGCAGCAGAAGCCAAGAGACCCAGTACTTC

d_gene: NA
abundance: NA
j_gene: TRBJ2-7
v_gene: TRBV5-5
CDR3aa: CASSLGQYEQYF
CDR3nt: TGTGCCAGCAGCTTGGGGCAGTACGAGCAGTACTTC

d_gene: NA
abundance: NA
j_gene: TRBJ1-5
v_gene: TRBV6-6
CDR3aa: CASMSTIEGNQPQHF
CDR3nt: TGTGCCAGCATGAGTACCATCGAGGGCAATCAGCCCCAGCATTTT

d_gene: TRBD2
abundance: NA
j_gene: TRBJ2-7
v_gene: TRBV3-1/TRBV3-2
CDR3aa: CASSQANMGEGLEQYF
CDR3nt: TGTGCCAGCAGCCAAGCGAACATGGGGGAGGGGCTCGAGCAGTACTTC

d_gene: TRBD2
abundance: NA
j_gene: TRBJ2-1
v_gene: TRBV11-3
CDR3aa: CASSPRLADDNEQFF
CDR3nt: TGTGCCAGCAGCCCTCGACTAGCAGATGACAATGAGCAGTTCTTC

d_gene: NA
abundance: NA
j_gene: TRBJ2-6
v_gene: TRBV9
CDR3aa: CASSVALGLRSGANVLTF
CDR3nt: TGTGCCAGCAGCGTAGCTCTCGGGCTCCGCTCTGGGGCCAACGTCCTGACTTTC

d_gene: NA
abundance: NA
j_gene: TRBJ2-3
v_gene: TRBV10-3
CDR3aa: CASRDIWSTDTQYF
CDR3nt: TGTGCCAGCCGGGACATATGGAGCACAGATACGCAGTATTTT

d_gene: TRBD1
abundance: NA
j_gene: TRBJ2-1
v_gene: TRBV6-5
CDR3aa: CASSPPGTAYNEQFF
CDR3nt: TGTGCCAGCAGCCCACCGGGGACAGCCTACAATGAGCAGTTCTTC

d_gene: TRBD2
abundance: NA
j_gene: TRBJ2-2
v_gene: TRBV18
CDR3aa: CASSPRLAGATGELFF
CDR3nt: TGTGCCAGCTCACCTAGACTAGCGGGAGCGACCGGGGAGCTGTTTTTT

d_gene: TRBD1
abundance: NA
j_gene: TRBJ1-1
v_gene: TRBV18
CDR3aa: CASSPTGQGLKAFF
CDR3nt: TGTGCCAGCTCACCTACCGGACAGGGACTAAAAGCTTTCTTT

d_gene: TRBD2
abundance: NA
j_gene: TRBJ2-1
v_gene: TRBV5-4
CDR3aa: CASSLAGTSYNEQFF
CDR3nt: TGTGCCAGCAGCTTAGCGGGAACCAGCTACAATGAGCAGTTCTTC

d_gene: TRBD1
abundance: NA
j_gene: TRBJ2-3
v_gene: TRBV11-3
CDR3aa: CASSAGQGKIYTQYF
CDR3nt: TGTGCCAGCAGCGCTGGACAGGGGAAGATCTATACGCAGTATTTT

d_gene: NA
abundance: NA
j_gene: TRBJ1-3
v_gene: TRBV9
CDR3aa: CASSVEAGRPGNTIYF
CDR3nt: TGTGCCAGCAGCGTAGAGGCAGGGCGCCCTGGAAACACCATATATTTT

d_gene: NA
abundance: NA
j_gene: TRBJ2-3
v_gene: TRBV14
CDR3aa: CASSQGERNTQYF
CDR3nt: TGTGCCAGCAGCCAGGGAGAGAGGAACACGCAGTATTTT

d_gene: TRBD2
abundance: NA
j_gene: TRBJ2-7
v_gene: TRBV7-9
CDR3aa: CASSLGTTFEQYF
CDR3nt: TGTGCCAGCAGCCTCGGGACTACCTTCGAGCAGTACTTC

d_gene: NA
abundance: NA
j_gene: TRBJ1-2
v_gene: TRBV14
CDR3aa: CASSQGVLGDGGYTF
CDR3nt: TGTGCCAGCAGCCAGGGGGTTTTGGGGGACGGTGGCTACACCTTC

d_gene: NA
abundance: NA
j_gene: TRBJ2-7
v_gene: TRBV20-1
CDR3aa: CSASTLQGSYEQYF
CDR3nt: TGCAGTGCTAGTACTCTTCAGGGAAGCTACGAGCAGTACTTC

d_gene: NA
abundance: NA
j_gene: TRBJ2-7
v_gene: TRBV7-6
CDR3aa: CASSLEEGSVFEQYF
CDR3nt: TGTGCCAGCAGCTTAGAAGAGGGATCGGTTTTCGAGCAGTACTTC

d_gene: NA
abundance: once
j_gene: TRBJ2-1
v_gene: TRBV5-8
CDR3aa: CASSLTGSRNEQFF
CDR3nt: TGTGCCAGCAGCTTAACCGGGAGTAGGAATGAGCAGTTCTTC

d_gene: TRBD2
abundance: few
j_gene: TRBJ2-1
v_gene: TRBV6-2/TRBV6-3
CDR3aa: CASSPRREGDNEQFF
CDR3nt: TGTGCCAGCAGCCCGAGGCGGGAGGGGGACAATGAGCAGTTCTTC

d_gene: TRBD2
abundance: few
j_gene: TRBJ2-3
v_gene: TRBV7-9
CDR3aa: CASSLAGGGAPDTQYF
CDR3nt: TGTGCCAGCAGCTTAGCAGGCGGGGGGGCCCCAGATACGCAGTATTTT

d_gene: TRBD2
abundance: NA
j_gene: TRBJ2-5
v_gene: TRBV7-2
CDR3aa: CASSLVFGTGLAAQETQYF
CDR3nt: TGTGCCAGCAGCTTAGTGTTCGGAACGGGACTAGCGGCTCAAGAGACCCAGTACTTC

d_gene: NA
abundance: NA
j_gene: TRBJ2-3
v_gene: TRBV6-5
CDR3aa: CASSDDSDTQYF
CDR3nt: TGTGCCAGCAGCGACGACTCGGATACGCAGTATTTT

d_gene: NA
abundance: NA
j_gene: TRBJ2-2
v_gene: TRBV5-1
CDR3aa: CASSLDSNTGELFF
CDR3nt: TGCGCCAGCAGCTTGGACAGTAACACCGGGGAGCTGTTTTTT

d_gene: NA
abundance: NA
j_gene: TRBJ2-3
v_gene: TRBV3-1/TRBV3-2
CDR3aa: CASSLSGALPTQYF
CDR3nt: TGTGCCAGCAGCCTTAGCGGAGCCCTTCCGACGCAGTATTTT

d_gene: NA
abundance: NA
j_gene: TRBJ2-6
v_gene: TRBV21-1
CDR3aa: CASSGTGAGANVLTF
CDR3nt: TGTGCCAGCAGCGGGACGGGGGCTGGGGCCAACGTCCTGACTTTC

d_gene: NA
abundance: NA
j_gene: TRBJ2-3
v_gene: TRBV27
CDR3aa: CASRAFFTDTQYF
CDR3nt: TGTGCCAGCAGAGCCTTCTTTACAGATACGCAGTATTTT

d_gene: NA
abundance: NA
j_gene: TRBJ2-5
v_gene: TRBV9
CDR3aa: CASSVVVTQYF
CDR3nt: TGTGCCAGCAGCGTAGTAGTGACCCAGTACTTC

d_gene: NA
abundance: NA
j_gene: TRBJ2-5
v_gene: TRBV10-2
CDR3aa: CASSARGQRYWETQYF
CDR3nt: TGCGCCAGCAGTGCGAGGGGACAAAGATATTGGGAGACCCAGTACTTC

d_gene: NA
abundance: NA
j_gene: TRBJ2-1
v_gene: TRBV7-9
CDR3aa: CASSPQGRGNNEQFF
CDR3nt: TGTGCCAGCAGCCCACAGGGGAGGGGAAACAATGAGCAGTTCTTC

d_gene: NA
abundance: once
j_gene: TRBJ2-1
v_gene: TRBV2
CDR3aa: CASSELAYNEQFF
CDR3nt: TGTGCCAGCAGTGAATTGGCGTACAATGAGCAGTTCTTC

d_gene: NA
abundance: NA
j_gene: TRBJ2-5
v_gene: TRBV2
CDR3aa: CASSRLRGGETQYF
CDR3nt: TGTGCCAGCAGCCGACTTCGGGGTGGGGAGACCCAGTACTTC

d_gene: NA
abundance: NA
j_gene: TRBJ2-3
v_gene: TRBV7-2
CDR3aa: CASSPLSKWDSTDTQYF
CDR3nt: TGTGCCAGCAGCCCACTGAGTAAGTGGGATTCCACAGATACGCAGTATTTT

d_gene: NA
abundance: few
j_gene: TRBJ1-6
v_gene: TRBV11-2
CDR3aa: CASSYDRHSPLHF
CDR3nt: TGTGCCAGCAGCTATGACCGTCATTCACCCCTCCACTTT

d_gene: NA
abundance: NA
j_gene: TRBJ1-3
v_gene: TRBV6-1
CDR3aa: CASSEYVGTGAGNTIYF
CDR3nt: TGTGCCAGCAGTGAATATGTAGGGACGGGGGCTGGAAACACCATATATTTT

d_gene: NA
abundance: NA
j_gene: TRBJ2-5
v_gene: TRBV6-2/TRBV6-3
CDR3aa: CASSGRGSRGETQYF
CDR3nt: TGTGCCAGCAGTGGCCGGGGGTCACGGGGGGAGACCCAGTACTTC

d_gene: NA
abundance: NA
j_gene: TRBJ1-1
v_gene: TRBV3-1/TRBV3-2
CDR3aa: CASSHQGNTEAFF
CDR3nt: TGTGCCAGCAGCCATCAGGGGAACACTGAAGCTTTCTTT

d_gene: NA
abundance: few
j_gene: TRBJ1-1
v_gene: TRBV6-2/TRBV6-3
CDR3aa: CASSNGVTEAFF
CDR3nt: TGTGCCAGCAGTAATGGGGTTACTGAAGCTTTCTTT

d_gene: NA
abundance: NA
j_gene: TRBJ2-1
v_gene: TRBV18
CDR3aa: CASSPQSASYNEQFF
CDR3nt: TGTGCCAGCTCACCACAATCAGCCTCCTACAATGAGCAGTTCTTC

d_gene: TRBD1
abundance: NA
j_gene: TRBJ2-7
v_gene: TRBV2
CDR3aa: CASTRQGAIVANEQYF
CDR3nt: TGTGCCAGCACGAGGCAGGGGGCGATCGTAGCCAACGAGCAGTACTTC

d_gene: NA
abundance: NA
j_gene: TRBJ1-3
v_gene: TRBV9
CDR3aa: CASSVGPGGGNTIYF
CDR3nt: TGTGCCAGCAGCGTAGGCCCCGGGGGGGGAAACACCATATATTTT

d_gene: NA
abundance: NA
j_gene: TRBJ2-5
v_gene: TRBV5-6
CDR3aa: CASSLGLGVQETQYF
CDR3nt: TGTGCCAGCAGCTTGGGTCTAGGAGTTCAAGAGACCCAGTACTTC

d_gene: NA
abundance: NA
j_gene: TRBJ2-1
v_gene: TRBV11-3
CDR3aa: CASSLETSPNNEQFF
CDR3nt: TGTGCCAGCAGCTTGGAAACTAGCCCTAACAATGAGCAGTTCTTC